Shown below are 16 T cell receptor beta chains from a single sample sequenced in a study of blood T cells in healthy people across ages (dated by TCRdb to between 2014 and 2016). Libraries were prepared through 5' RACE. For sequencing, an Illumina HiSeq 2500 was employed. A second PCR of 7 to 11 cycles was performed with a sample-barcoded 5' primer and a J-beta primer mix. TCRdb redid the processing of the public reads, applying fastp at Q25 and MiXCR, and retained in-frame beta chains. Rows merge per CDR3 protein into single entries with the most common DNA and genes. A total of around 580,000 distinct CDR3 sequences appear in this sample, around half of them only once. The ten largest clones capture 20% to 25% of the sample. The specimen sequenced was blood. The source is a man older than 75 in good health.

The rearrangement uses TRBV7-8 and TRBJ1-2; 9 nucleotides line up with TRBD1. Germline V CDR1 and CDR2: SGHVS, FQNEAQ. This CDR3 contains 15 residues. With 5 bases clipped from V and 5 bases from J, the junction kept 9 bases outside the gene matches. The CDR3 protein is CASSTGQGQVYGYTF. CDR3 bases: TGTGCCAGCAGCACCGGACAGGGGCAGGTTTATGGCTACACCTTC.

The chain has TRBV6-6 and TRBJ2-7; D is tentatively TRBD1 or TRBD2 (6 bases each). V was pared by 6 bases and J by 7 bases, with 22 bases between. Germline CDR1 reads MNHNY; CDR2 reads SVGAGI (reference sequence). The CDR3 runs to 15 residues. CDR3: CASSRAQGGSNEQYF. The CDR3, as DNA: TGTGCCAGCAGCCGCGCACAGGGAGGTTCCAATGAGCAGTACTTC.

This clonotype was seen more than once but under ten times. CDR3 loop: CASIVRGGVDTQYF. The CDR3 DNA sequence: TGTGCCAGCATCGTTCGGGGGGGCGTCGATACGCAGTATTTT. V is TRBV11-2 and J is TRBJ2-3, with TRBD2 identical over 8 bases. This CDR3 has 14 amino acids. V lost 7 bases and J lost 6; bases outside the gene matches: 9. Germline V lookup: CDR1 SGHAT, CDR2 FQNNGV.

This clonotype came up many times. The gene calls are TRBV6-5 and TRBJ2-1; TRBD2 agrees at 9 bases. Germline V lookup: CDR1 MNHEY, CDR2 SVGAGI. The CDR3 loop spans 16 amino acids. The ends lost 6 bases at V and 6 bases at J; junction bases unmatched: 12. CDR3 in DNA: TGTGCCAGCAGCCGCACCCTAGCGGGAAGTCGCAATGAGCAGTTCTTC. This translates into CASSRTLAGSRNEQFF.

This chain uses TRBV6-5 with TRBJ2-1, with D perhaps TRBD1 (6 bases). This CDR3 is built from 15 residues. V lost 0 bases and J 4 bases, leaving 10 bases between the germline ends. Germline V gene sequence: CDR1 MNHEY, CDR2 SVGAGI. The CDR3 sequence: CASSYSSRGYNEQFF. CDR3 sequence (DNA): TGTGCCAGCAGTTACTCCAGCAGGGGTTACAATGAGCAGTTCTTC.

The chain joins TRBV5-1 to TRBJ2-2; D is possibly TRBD2 (5 bases). The CDR3 totals 16 residues. V was pared by 0 bases and J by 5 bases, with 14 bases between. Germline values: CDR1 SGHRS, CDR2 YFSETQ. This chain's CDR3 is CASSLVATGVTGELFF. The CDR3 bases are TGCGCCAGCAGCTTGGTGGCGACCGGGGTGACCGGGGAGCTGTTTTTT.

The gene calls are TRBV7-2 and TRBJ1-1, with 7 bases lining up with TRBD1. V trimming: 1 base; J trimming: 4 bases; junction bases outside the gene matches: 3. Germline V CDR1 and CDR2: SGHTA, FQGNSA. The CDR3 runs 14 residues. The CDR3 DNA reads TGTGCCAGCAGCTTAGGCAACAGGGGCACTGAAGCTTTCTTT. Protein sequence: CASSLGNRGTEAFF.

The chain is built from TRBV12-3 or TRBV12-4 and TRBJ2-7, with D tentatively TRBD1 (6 bases). V was clipped by 7 bases and J by 4 bases, with 11 bases between them. CDR3 size: 12 residues. CDR3 DNA sequence: TGTGCCAGCACCCGGGACATATACGAGCAGTACTTC. This translates into CASTRDIYEQYF.

V and J are TRBV5-4 and TRBJ2-5; 10 bases agree with TRBD2. CDR3 length equals 15 residues. Per the germline V gene, CDR1 is SGHNT and CDR2 is YYREEE (reference sequence). Unmatched junction bases numbered 5, after V lost 3 bases and J lost 3 bases. The CDR3 reads CASSSPGLAKETQYF. CDR3 DNA sequence: TGTGCCAGCAGCTCACCGGGACTAGCGAAAGAGACCCAGTACTTC.

To note about this clonotype: It may be a read error: a sequence one base away is much more abundant. The chain recombines TRBV5-1 with TRBJ2-3; D gene uncertain. This CDR3 is 12 amino acids long. Germline-derived CDR1 and CDR2 are SGHRS and YFSETQ. The ends were cut back, 2 bases at V and 3 bases at J, with 4 bases in the middle. The DNA of the CDR3 is TGCGCCAGCAGCTTACAGACAGATACGCAGTATTTT. Protein: CASSLQTDTQYF.

The chain employs TRBV5-6 and TRBJ2-1; 7 nucleotides line up with TRBD2. CDR1 and CDR2 from the germline V gene are SGHDT and YYEEEE. Trimming took 2 bases from V and 3 from J; bases not matched to a gene: 5. CDR3 size: 15 residues. This CDR3 reads CASSLRAGNYNEQFF. The CDR3 DNA reads TGTGCCAGCAGCTTACGAGCGGGAAACTACAATGAGCAGTTCTTC.

J is TRBJ1-4 and V is TRBV6-6, with D perhaps TRBD1 (5 bases). This CDR3 region has 16 residues. The germline CDR1 and CDR2 sequences are MNHNY and SVGAGI (reference sequence). Trimming took off 5 bases at V and 0 bases at J, with 13 bases between the two ends. CDR3 amino acids: CASSPDRSTTNEKLFF. DNA of the CDR3: TGTGCCAGCAGTCCCGACAGATCCACAACTAATGAAAAACTGTTTTTT.

The V call is TRBV6-5, the J call TRBJ2-7; D perhaps matches TRBD2 (5 bases). Germline V CDR1 and CDR2: MNHEY, SVGAGI. The CDR3 spans 14 residues. V was shortened by 7 bases and J by 7 bases, with 20 bases between the two germline ends. The CDR3 DNA is TGTGCCAGCACCCCAAGGCTAGCCTCGGGAGAGCAGTACTTC. Residues: CASTPRLASGEQYF.

The chain combines TRBV20-1 with TRBJ2-1; maybe TRBD2 (6 bases). The germline gives CDR1 DFQATT, CDR2 SNEGSKA (reference sequence). V shed 4 bases and J shed 6 bases, with 13 bases lying between them. The CDR3 is 13 residues long. The CDR3 is CSATTGTFNEQFF. CDR3 DNA: TGCAGTGCTACAACCGGGACTTTCAATGAGCAGTTCTTC.

This chain connects TRBV4-3 to TRBJ2-7, with D possibly matching TRBD2 (7 bases). V lost 0 bases, J lost 10 bases, and 16 bases lay in between. The CDR3 is made up of 14 amino acids. Germline CDR1 is LGHNA and CDR2 is YSLEER. In nucleotides, the CDR3 is TGCGCCAGCAGCCAAGATGTAGGAAGGGGGGGCCAGTACTTC. Protein sequence: CASSQDVGRGGQYF.

The rearrangement joins TRBV11-2 to TRBJ2-3, with TRBD2 matching 7 bases. The CDR3 length is 15 residues. Germline V gives CDR1 SGHAT, CDR2 FQNNGV. Trimming took 4 bases from V and 3 from J; bases not matched to a gene: 7. The CDR3 coding sequence is TGTGCCAGCAGCTACGCCGGGACTAAGACAGATACGCAGTATTTT. Its translation is CASSYAGTKTDTQYF.